This is a list of T cell receptor beta chains from one sample in a study of blood T cell repertoires in COVID-19. TCRdb's table, derived via immunoSEQ multiplex PCR, lists solely in-frame clones and lacks some. The data contain about 120,000 clones, around 86% of them singletons. The sequenced sample consisted of peripheral blood. These receptors originate from a woman aged 70-85 years with COVID-19, enrolled during active disease. The CDR3 runs from the conserved cysteine through the conserved F or W. The D gene is left open where the match is weak. Size values are once, few and many counts, or a class for expanded clones, and some rows have none.

>TRBJ2-7|once|-|TRBV21-1
TGTGCCAGCAGCAAATGCGGGGGGGCCCGCTACGAGCAGTACTTC
CASSKCGGARYEQYF
>TRBJ2-6|-|-|TRBV11-2
TGTGCCAGCAGCTTATGGGACTTACGCTCTGGGGCCAACGTCCTGACTTTC
CASSLWDLRSGANVLTF
>TRBJ2-3|once|-|TRBV7-3
TGTGCCAGCAGCTTAACGGGCGGGCAAGATACGCAGTATTTT
CASSLTGGQDTQYF
>TRBJ1-6|-|-|TRBV2
TGTGCCAGCAGTGAACAGGGGTCGTCTTCACCCCTCCACTTT
CASSEQGSSSPLHF
>TRBJ2-7|-|-|TRBV6-5
TGTGCCAGCACGAGTTTTCAGGAGGGGTCCTACGAGCAGTACTTC
CASTSFQEGSYEQYF
>TRBJ2-1|-|-|TRBV6-4
TGTGCCAGCAGTGACGACTTCCACAATGAGCAGTTCTTC
CASSDDFHNEQFF
>TRBJ2-7|-|TRBD2|TRBV2
TGTGCCAGCTGCCCTAGCGGGCCTCCCTACGAGCAGTACTTC
CASCPSGPPYEQYF
>TRBJ1-4|-|-|TRBV19
TGTGCCAGTAGTTCCAGGGCAACTAATGAAAAACTGTTTTTT
CASSSRATNEKLFF
>TRBJ1-2|once|-|TRBV18
TGTGCCAGCTCACCATTGGAGGAGTACTATGGCTACACCTTC
CASSPLEEYYGYTF
>TRBJ1-6|-|TRBD1|TRBV28
TGTGCCAGCAGTTTAAGGACAGGGGGTAATTCACCCCTCCACTTT
CASSLRTGGNSPLHF
>TRBJ2-3|-|-|TRBV5-1
TGCGCCAGCTGTCTAGAGGCGGGGGCCTTCACAGATACGCAGTATTTT
CASCLEAGAFTDTQYF
>TRBJ2-7|-|-|TRBV27
TGTGCCAGCAGTTTATCCACCTACGAGCAGTACTTC
CASSLSTYEQYF